The clone carrying this TCR beta chain is a singleton in its sample. The data were taken from a study of shared clonotypes between healthy human individuals. Several immunoSEQ plates held equal portions of the genomic DNA taken from each subset. Authors' methods: ImmunoSEQ output held junction-only sequences without quality scores, so filtering differed. TCRdb's table, derived via immunoSEQ multiplex PCR, lists solely in-frame clones and lacks some. That table furnishes V, J and clone size, whereas the DNA furnished D and trimming. The sample comprises some 95,000 clones, about 68% of which are singletons, and less than 50% rests with the top ten. The specimen sequenced was memory CD8+ T cells sorted from blood. Regarding subset: CD45RO+ cells pooled with CCR7-negative TemRA cells. The TCR was taken from a young man in good health.

The CDR3 reads CSARAGKIEKLFF. CDR3 nucleotide sequence: TGCAGCGCCCGCGCAGGGAAGATTGAAAAACTGTTTTTT. The rearrangement uses TRBV29-1 and TRBJ1-4, with a weak D call TRBD1 (5 bases). V was cut by 7 bases and J by 7 bases, with 16 bases left in between. In germline, CDR1 is SQVTM, CDR2 ANQGSEA. The length of the CDR3 is 13 residues.